A single sample is the source of the 31 T cell receptor beta chains below, sequenced in a study of T cell repertoires in aging, cancer and after chemotherapy (dated by TCRdb to between 2018 and 2021). Sequenced using an Illumina MiSeq. Rearranged TRB sequences spanning V, D and J segments were amplified in a multiplex touch-down PCR with a mixed TRB-A/B primer pool. Starting from the raw public reads, TCRdb applied fastp trimming at Q25, assembled clones with MiXCR and retained in-frame beta chains. Each record represents a unique CDR3 protein, reported with the most common genes and DNA among its rows. Across this sample there are approximately 5,000 distinct CDR3 sequences, with roughly 24% seen only once. The biggest ten clones account for 47% of the sample. TCR beta rearrangements were amplified from genomic DNA extracted from peripheral blood rather than from sorted cells or RNA. Sequencing was done on a sample of blood. These receptors all come from a human donor with a blood cancer.

The V call is TRBV20-1, the J call TRBJ1-5; D is possibly TRBD1 (6 bases). Deletions cut 7 bases from V and 6 bases from J, with 16 bases between. CDR3 length: 13 amino acids. From germline, CDR1 is DFQATT and CDR2 SNEGSKA (reference sequence). The CDR3 is CSVARGAIQPQHF. In DNA form, the CDR3 reads TGCAGTGTTGCGAGGGGGGCTATTCAGCCCCAGCATTTT.

The chain uses TRBV24-1 and TRBJ1-2; no firm D call. Trimming stripped 2 bases from V and 2 bases from J, with 8 bases between. The CDR3 length is 14 residues. From germline, CDR1 is KGHDR and CDR2 SFDVKD. The CDR3 nucleotides are TGTGCCACCAGTGATTATCACTTCAACTATGGCTACACCTTC. Protein: CATSDYHFNYGYTF.

This chain joins TRBV19 and TRBJ1-5; the D gene is possibly TRBD1 (5 bases). V dropped 2 bases and J dropped 2 bases, with 13 bases sitting between them. From germline, CDR1 is LNHDA and CDR2 SQIVND (reference sequence). CDR3 length equals 16 residues. CDR3 sequence (DNA): TGTGCCAGTAGTATAAAGGGAGGGGCGGGCAATCAGCCCCAGCATTTT. Its protein is CASSIKGGAGNQPQHF.

The chain is built from TRBV7-3 and TRBJ2-1; a weak D match, TRBD2 (6 bases). The CDR3 consists of 15 residues. V dropped 5 bases and J dropped 8 bases, with 19 bases sitting between them. The germline V gene has CDR1 SGHTA and CDR2 FQGTGA. The DNA of the CDR3 is TGTGCCAGCAGCGCCTCTGGCGGGGAGATGGATGAGCAGTTCTTC. Residues: CASSASGGEMDEQFF.

This clonotype was seen a handful of times. The V and J genes are TRBV20-1 and TRBJ2-1; 8 nucleotides match TRBD2. Per the germline V gene, CDR1 is DFQATT and CDR2 is SNEGSKA (reference sequence). The CDR3 has 15 amino acids. The V gene end was trimmed by 3 bases and the J gene end by 8 bases; junction bases not matched to a gene: 12. CDR3 sequence (DNA): TGCAGTGCTAGCGTAGGGACTAGGTCGTTTGATGAGCAGTTCTTC. Amino acids: CSASVGTRSFDEQFF.

This clonotype was seen a handful of times. The rearrangement links TRBV6-6 to TRBJ2-5, with D perhaps matching TRBD1 (6 bases). The CDR3 has 12 residues. The germline V gene encodes CDR1 MNHNY and CDR2 SVGAGI (reference sequence). Trimming shortened V by 2 bases and J by 6 bases, and 7 bases separated the two germline ends. CDR3 nucleotides: TGTGCCAGCAGTTACGACAGGCAGACCCAGTACTTC. This encodes CASSYDRQTQYF.

This clonotype showed up just a few times. V and J are TRBV4-2 and TRBJ2-1; D not certain. In germline, CDR1 is LGHNA, CDR2 YNFKEQ. V shed 4 bases and J shed 6 bases, with 10 bases lying between them. This CDR3 contains 13 residues. The CDR3, as DNA: TGTGCCAGCAGCCCAGAGACTGTCAATGAGCAGTTCTTC. It yields the protein CASSPETVNEQFF.

V gene TRBV7-2 combines with J gene TRBJ2-1; the match to TRBD2 covers 15 bases. The germline V gene has CDR1 SGHTA and CDR2 FQGNSA. There are 14 residues in the CDR3. J gave up 14 bases and V 5 bases, and 7 bases lay outside the gene matches. The chain's CDR3 is CASSPGLAGGAKFF. For the CDR3, the DNA is TGTGCCAGCAGCCCCGGACTAGCGGGAGGGGCCAAGTTCTTC.

This clonotype was found a few times. The genes are TRBV6-4 and TRBJ2-3, with D possibly matching TRBD2 (7 bases). Germline CDR1 MRHNA, CDR2 SNTAGT. The CDR3 is 16 amino acids. The germline V and J ends were trimmed by 2 bases and 1 base, with 13 bases remaining between them. CDR3 in DNA: TGTGCCAGCAGTGACATCGGGGGGCAGGGCACAGATACGCAGTATTTT. Translated: CASSDIGGQGTDTQYF.

This clonotype was seen more than once but under ten times. The V call is TRBV12-3 or TRBV12-4, the J call TRBJ2-2, with 10 bases matching TRBD2. This CDR3 spans 17 amino acids. After removal of 7 bases from V and 5 bases from J, the junction contained 13 bases not matched to a gene. The CDR3 bases are TGTGCCAGCATAAACCGAGCGGGAGGGCCGGGGACCGGGGAGCTGTTTTTT. Its translation: CASINRAGGPGTGELFF.

By proportion, this clonotype is medium-sized. The rearrangement links TRBV30 to TRBJ1-2, with 11 bases matching TRBD1. V was clipped by 2 bases and J by 6 bases; unmatched bases: 8. The CDR3 length is 15 residues. Germline V gene data show CDR1 as GTSNPN and CDR2 as SVGIG (reference sequence). The CDR3 region is CAWSFRTGGMHGYTF. Written as DNA, the CDR3 is TGTGCCTGGAGTTTTCGGACAGGGGGCATGCATGGCTACACCTTC.

By share of the sample, this clonotype is medium-sized. The chain recombines TRBV6-5 with TRBJ2-2; D is possibly TRBD2 (6 bases). V was pared by 5 bases and J by 4 bases, with 17 bases between. Looked up from germline, CDR1 is MNHEY and CDR2 is SVGAGI. The CDR3 has 16 amino acids. CDR3 DNA sequence: TGTGCCAGCAGTAGGGGTTGGGGAGGTGTCACCGGGGAGCTGTTTTTT. Residues: CASSRGWGGVTGELFF.

This clonotype came up once. No conserved phenylalanine or tryptophan ends this CDR3, so it is likely a read error. V is TRBV5-1 and J is TRBJ1-1; 9 bases map to TRBD1. Looked up from germline, CDR1 is SGHRS and CDR2 is YFSETQ. After removal of 3 bases from V and 4 bases from J, the junction contained 10 bases not matched to a gene. The CDR3 is 16 amino acids. CDR3 nucleotides: TGCGCCAGCAGCTACCGGACAGGGGCAGCTGGCACTGAAGCTTTCCTT. This encodes CASSYRTGAAGTEAFL.

V gene TRBV24-1 combines with J gene TRBJ2-1; no clear D gene. Germline loops: CDR1 KGHDR, CDR2 SFDVKD. The CDR3 covers 13 residues. Trimming took off 7 bases at V and 8 bases at J, with 14 bases between the two ends. The CDR3 region is CATSVDPGDEQFF. DNA of the CDR3: TGTGCCACCAGCGTGGACCCGGGCGATGAGCAGTTCTTC.

This clonotype is large in the sample. The chain has TRBV6-5 and TRBJ1-4, with a tentative D call TRBD1 (5 bases). The V and J ends lost 1 base and 10 bases respectively, with 13 bases between them. Germline CDR1 reads MNHEY; CDR2 reads SVGAGI. The CDR3 totals 14 residues. CDR3 residues: CASSYFQGVGKLFF. CDR3 DNA: TGTGCCAGCAGTTACTTTCAGGGAGTCGGAAAACTGTTTTTT.

The gene calls are TRBV5-4 and TRBJ1-1; D may be TRBD1 (5 bases). The CDR3 runs 15 residues. Germline V CDR1 and CDR2: SGHNT, YYREEE (reference sequence). V gave up 4 bases and J gave up 2 bases, with 15 bases separating them. CDR3 amino acids: CASSITGARNTEAFF. CDR3 DNA: TGTGCCAGCAGCATCACAGGAGCCAGAAACACTGAAGCTTTCTTT.

The rearrangement links TRBV12-3 or TRBV12-4 to TRBJ1-1; D is ambiguous. The CDR3 runs 15 residues. Trimming removed 7 bases from V and 0 bases from J, with 15 bases in between. CDR3 nucleotide sequence: TGTGCCAGCACCTCTACGGAGAGGGTGAACACTGAAGCTTTCTTT. Translation: CASTSTERVNTEAFF.

By frequency in the sample, this clonotype is medium-sized (0.01 to 0.1%). The genes are TRBV5-4 and TRBJ2-2; 9 bases are shared with TRBD1. The germline V gene encodes CDR1 SGHNT and CDR2 YYREEE (reference sequence). Unmatched junction bases numbered 11, after V lost 4 bases and J lost 4 bases. The CDR3 is made up of 17 amino acids. CDR3 protein: CASSQKTGGSGTGELFF. The CDR3, as DNA: TGTGCCAGCAGCCAAAAAACAGGGGGCTCGGGCACCGGGGAGCTGTTTTTT.

This clonotype was observed a few times. V gene TRBV13 combines with J gene TRBJ2-1; D not resolved. The ends were cut back, 4 bases at V and 4 bases at J, with 11 bases in the middle. The CDR3 spans 14 residues. Germline CDR1 PRHDT, CDR2 FYEKMQ (reference sequence). The CDR3 DNA follows: TGTGCCAGCAGCTCCCGGCACCTGTACAATGAGCAGTTCTTC. It codes for CASSSRHLYNEQFF.

CDR3 bases: TGTGCCAGCAGCCGCGACAGGGGACCTGAAGCTTTCTTT. Encoded protein: CASSRDRGPEAFF. The rearrangement links TRBV11-1 to TRBJ1-1; 8 nucleotides match TRBD1. CDR1 is SGHAT, CDR2 FQDESV, per germline (reference sequence). The CDR3 sequence is 13 residues long. The J segment lost 6 bases and the V segment lost 5 bases, leaving 5 bases of the junction unmatched.

The chain combines TRBV14 with TRBJ2-7; the match to TRBD1 covers 9 bases. V lost 1 base to trimming and J lost 6 bases; unmatched junction nucleotides: 4. This CDR3 has 14 amino acids. The germline V gene has CDR1 SGHDN and CDR2 FVKESK. CDR3 region: CASSQGGQGFEQYF. The DNA of the CDR3 is TGTGCCAGCAGCCAAGGAGGACAGGGGTTCGAGCAGTACTTC.

This chain connects TRBV19 to TRBJ1-1, with 7 bases lining up with TRBD1. The CDR3 contains 15 residues. From germline, CDR1 is LNHDA and CDR2 SQIVND (reference sequence). With V trimmed by 5 bases and J by 6 bases, 12 bases remained unmatched. The CDR3 region has the DNA TGTGCCAGTAGTCCGTCCCCAGGGGGGACCCCTGAAGCTTTCTTT. Protein product: CASSPSPGGTPEAFF.

The chain recombines TRBV12-3 or TRBV12-4 with TRBJ2-7, with D possibly matching TRBD1 (6 bases). The V end was cut by 3 bases, the J end by 2 bases, with 17 bases between. The CDR3 totals 16 residues. CDR3 region: CASSFRQGIRAYEQYF. The CDR3 nucleotides are TGTGCCAGCAGTTTCCGGCAGGGGATAAGGGCCTACGAGCAGTACTTC.

The rearrangement uses TRBV19 and TRBJ1-2; D call uncertain. The CDR3 sequence is 15 residues long. Trimming cost V 3 bases and J 0 bases, with 11 bases left between them. Germline V CDR1 and CDR2: LNHDA, SQIVND (reference sequence). DNA for the CDR3: TGTGCCAGTAGTATCAAGTCCGGGGCTAACTATGGCTACACCTTC. Amino acid sequence: CASSIKSGANYGYTF.

The chain combines TRBV18 with TRBJ2-7; D may be TRBD1 (6 bases). Germline lookup yields CDR1 KGHSH and CDR2 LQKENI. CDR3 size: 16 residues. The V end was cut by 4 bases, the J end by 2 bases, with 18 bases between. The CDR3 DNA is TGTGCCAGCTCACTCCGAGACAGGCTGCCGGCCTACGAGCAGTACTTC. Translated: CASSLRDRLPAYEQYF.

By sample fraction, this clonotype is medium-sized. The chain links TRBV12-3 or TRBV12-4 to TRBJ1-6; D may be TRBD1 (5 bases). Between the trimmed V and J ends, which lost 5 bases and 10 bases, there was a span of 9 bases. CDR3 length: 12 residues. Here the CDR3 DNA reads TGTGCCAGCAGTCCCGGGGGGTCACCCCTCCACTTT. This encodes CASSPGGSPLHF.

This clonotype counts as medium-sized (0.01 to 0.1%). V gene TRBV11-3 combines with J gene TRBJ2-4; perhaps TRBD2 as D (6 bases). Looked up from germline, CDR1 is SGHNT and CDR2 is YENEEA. This CDR3 has 15 amino acids. Deletions cut 5 bases from V and 7 bases from J, with 18 bases between. The CDR3 DNA reads TGTGCCAGCAGCCCCGGGGGAGCACTAAGGAACATTCAGTACTTC. This gives the protein CASSPGGALRNIQYF.

This clonotype ranks as medium-sized (0.01 to 0.1%). The chain is built from TRBV13 and TRBJ2-2, with TRBD1 matching 7 bases. The CDR3 extends over 16 amino acids. Per the germline V gene, CDR1 is PRHDT and CDR2 is FYEKMQ (reference sequence). V dropped 1 base and J dropped 1; count of bases not matched to a gene: 3. The CDR3 loop reads CASSLVAGGNTGELFF. CDR3 bases: TGTGCCAGCAGCTTAGTTGCAGGGGGGAACACCGGGGAGCTGTTTTTT.

The V gene is TRBV6-5, the J gene TRBJ1-4, with D tentatively TRBD1 (6 bases). V lost 5 bases to trimming and J lost 6 bases, with 16 bases between them. Germline V CDR1 and CDR2: MNHEY, SVGAGI. This CDR3 has 15 amino acids. The CDR3 DNA reads TGTGCCAGCAGTCCTTTACAGGGCCGAGATGAAAAACTGTTTTTT. Translated, it gives CASSPLQGRDEKLFF.

This chain uses TRBV29-1 with TRBJ2-1, with TRBD2 as a possible D gene (6 bases). The V gene lost 7 bases and the J gene lost 9 bases, with 16 bases spanning the gap. Germline CDR1 is SQVTM and CDR2 is ANQGSEA. The CDR3 length is 12 residues. The CDR3: CSEIGGRTEQFF. CDR3 nucleotides: TGCAGCGAGATTGGGGGGAGAACTGAGCAGTTCTTC.

By proportion, this clonotype is medium-sized. The chain's CDR3 is CASSEDRDTGELFF. The CDR3 region has the DNA TGTGCCAGCAGTGAGGACAGGGACACCGGGGAGCTGTTTTTT. The V gene is TRBV6-4, the J gene TRBJ2-2, with 8 bases fitting TRBD1. Germline lookup yields CDR1 MRHNA and CDR2 SNTAGT. The ends lost 3 bases at V and 3 bases at J; junction bases unmatched: 0. There are 14 residues in the CDR3.